This T cell receptor (beta chain) is from a study of graft-versus-host responses after intestinal transplantation. Study information: Transplant recipients had multivisceral, liver-intestinal, or isolated intestinal grafts. Every recipient underwent anti-thymocyte globulin induction, then tacrolimus and steroids for approximately three years. General study points: Recipient marrow contained GvH clones, some of which appeared first in ileum or blood. Early post-transplant declines in HvG were associated with peak levels of circulating GvH clones.

Comments on this clone: The antigen is unknown.

Produced via immunoSEQ multiplex PCR; TCRdb's table is partial and in-frame only. Of 25,000 to 35,000 clones in the sample, approximately 90% were seen once. The CDR3 extends over 13 amino acids. With V trimmed by 10 bases and J by 6 bases, 7 bases remained unmatched. Germline V gives CDR1 WNHNN, CDR2 SYGVQD (reference sequence). The chain links TRBV10-1 to TRBJ2-3; TRBD2 matches at 10 bases. The receptor was derived from a human patient who received an intestinal transplant, so some T cells may come from the graft donor. Sequencing used PBMCs, obtained 450 to 460 days after intestinal transplantation. The CDR3 reads CATSSGSRDTQYF. The CDR3 DNA follows: TGCGCCACCTCTAGCGGGAGTAGGGATACGCAGTATTTT.